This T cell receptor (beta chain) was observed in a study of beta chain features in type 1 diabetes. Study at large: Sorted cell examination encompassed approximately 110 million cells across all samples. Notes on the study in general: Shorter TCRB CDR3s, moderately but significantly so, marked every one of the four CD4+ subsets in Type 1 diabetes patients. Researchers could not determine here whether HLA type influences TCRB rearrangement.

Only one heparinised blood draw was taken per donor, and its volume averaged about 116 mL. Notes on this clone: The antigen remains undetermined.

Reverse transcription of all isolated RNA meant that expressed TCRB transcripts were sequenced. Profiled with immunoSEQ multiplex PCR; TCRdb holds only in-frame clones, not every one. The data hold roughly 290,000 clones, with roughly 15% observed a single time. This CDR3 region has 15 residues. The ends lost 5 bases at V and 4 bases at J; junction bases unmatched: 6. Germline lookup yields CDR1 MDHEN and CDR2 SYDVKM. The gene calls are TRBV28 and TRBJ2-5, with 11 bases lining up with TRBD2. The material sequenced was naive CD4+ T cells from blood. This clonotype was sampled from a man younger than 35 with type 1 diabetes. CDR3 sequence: CASSPTSGIGETQYF. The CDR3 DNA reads TGTGCCAGCAGTCCGACTAGCGGGATTGGAGAGACCCAGTACTTC.